One sample yielded the 20 T cell receptor beta chains listed below, sequenced in a study of control samples from healthy donors and cancer patients. The assay was immunoSEQ multiplex PCR, and TCRdb's table has in-frame clones only and misses some. Found here are roughly 120,000 clones, about 95% of them singletons; the top ten hold less than 4%. Input material: blood. The source is a man aged 25-45 years in good health.

This clone appeared a few times. The chain combines TRBV2 with TRBJ2-2, with D unclear. The CDR3 has 14 amino acids. In germline, CDR1 is SNHLY, CDR2 FYNNEI. Trimming pared 2 bases from V and 1 base from J, leaving 5 bases between. The CDR3 region has the DNA TGTGCCAGCAGTGAATGGAGGAACACCGGGGAGCTGTTTTTT. The encoded protein is CASSEWRNTGELFF. Full variable domain (outside the CDR3, taken from reference TRBV2 and TRBJ2-2): EPEVTQTPSHQVTQMGQEVILRCVPISNHLYFYWYRQILGQKVEFLVSFYNNEISEKSEIFDDQFSVERPDGSNFTLKIRSTKLEDSAMYFCASSEWRNTGELFFGEGSRLTVL.

The chain uses TRBV7-9 and TRBJ1-4; 11 nucleotides match TRBD1. The CDR3 contains 18 residues. With V trimmed by 5 bases and J by 4 bases, 12 bases remained unmatched. CDR1 SEHNR and CDR2 FQNEAQ come from the germline V gene (reference sequence). CDR3 loop: CASSPGGQGAPFNEKLFF. The CDR3, as DNA: TGTGCCAGCAGCCCAGGAGGACAGGGGGCTCCTTTTAATGAAAAACTGTTTTTT.

This chain links TRBV6-2 or TRBV6-3 with TRBJ2-1, with TRBD1 identical over 9 bases. The V and J ends lost 0 bases and 4 bases, in that order; junction bases with no gene match: 7. This CDR3 is built from 17 residues. Germline V lookup: CDR1 MNHEY, CDR2 SVGEGT. The DNA of the CDR3 is TGTGCCAGCAGTTACTCCCCCGGGACAGGGCTATACAATGAGCAGTTCTTC. It specifies CASSYSPGTGLYNEQFF.

As DNA, the CDR3 is TGTGCCAGCACCCTCGGGGTAGGCACAGATACGCAGTATTTT. Amino acid sequence: CASTLGVGTDTQYF. The gene calls are TRBV7-9 and TRBJ2-3, with D perhaps TRBD2 (5 bases). The CDR3 is 14 residues long. Germline values: CDR1 SEHNR, CDR2 FQNEAQ (reference sequence). Trimming took 7 bases from V and 1 from J, leaving 12 bases between them. Full variable domain (rest looked up from reference TRBV7-9 and TRBJ2-3): DTGVSQNPRHKITKRGQNVTFRCDPISEHNRLYWYRQTLGQGPEFLTYFQNEAQLEKSRLLSDRFSAERPKGSFSTLEIQRTEQGDSAMYLCASTLGVGTDTQYFGPGTRLTVL.

As to this clone: This sample also contains other DNA sequences that code for the same CDR3. The chain employs TRBV14 and TRBJ1-5, with D unclear. Trimming shortened V by 1 base and J by 5 bases, and 9 bases separated the two germline ends. Germline loops: CDR1 SGHDN, CDR2 FVKESK. The CDR3 runs 14 residues. Written as DNA, the CDR3 is TGTGCCAGCAGCCAAGGCGGCAACCATCAGCCCCAGCATTTT. This gives the protein CASSQGGNHQPQHF.

This clone was counted once. The chain is built from TRBV6-1 and TRBJ2-5; the match to TRBD2 covers 16 bases. The V and J ends lost 0 bases and 10 bases, in that order; junction bases with no gene match: 2. Per the germline V gene, CDR1 is MNHNS and CDR2 is SASEGT. This CDR3 is 15 amino acids long. CDR3 sequence (DNA): TGTGCCAGCAGTGAAGCCGGGACTAGCGGGGGGGGCCAGTACTTC. Encoded protein: CASSEAGTSGGGQYF.

The chain carries TRBV9 and TRBJ1-1; D may be TRBD1 (6 bases). Trimming removed 4 bases at V and 1 base at J, with 14 bases between. In germline, CDR1 is SGDLS, CDR2 YYNGEE. CDR3 length: 15 residues. CDR3 nucleotide sequence: TGTGCCAGCAGCCCCCGGGGGCGGGAGAACACTGAAGCTTTCTTT. Translation: CASSPRGRENTEAFF.

CDR3 protein: CASSLGQADTDTQYF. Written as DNA, the CDR3 is TGCGCCAGCAGCTTGGGACAGGCAGACACAGATACGCAGTATTTT. The chain has TRBV5-1 and TRBJ2-3; a possible D gene is TRBD1 (6 bases). With 0 bases removed from V and 2 bases from J, the gap between germline ends came to 10 bases. CDR1 and CDR2 (germline): SGHRS, YFSETQ. The length of the CDR3 is 15 residues. The complete variable domain, with remaining parts taken from reference TRBV5-1 and TRBJ2-3, reads KAGVTQTPRYLIKTRGQQVTLSCSPISGHRSVSWYQQTPGQGLQFLFEYFSETQRNKGNFPGRFSGRQFSNSRSEMNVSTLELGDSALYLCASSLGQADTDTQYFGPGTRLTVL.

The CDR3 loop is CASSAGIEGAYGYTF. CDR3 nucleotide sequence: TGTGCCAGCAGTGCCGGCATCGAGGGGGCCTATGGCTACACCTTC. The chain uses TRBV6-4 and TRBJ1-2, with 7 bases identical to TRBD1. Trimming at V came to 4 bases and at J to 4 bases, leaving 9 bases not matched to a gene. Germline-derived CDR1 and CDR2 are MRHNA and SNTAGT. The CDR3 runs 15 residues.

The rearrangement uses TRBV6-5 and TRBJ1-1; no definite D call. This CDR3 has 13 residues. V was shortened by 8 bases and J by 7 bases, with 17 bases between the two germline ends. Germline V lookup: CDR1 MNHEY, CDR2 SVGAGI. CDR3 sequence reads: CASDGRPDGEAFF. CDR3 DNA: TGTGCCAGCGACGGGAGACCGGACGGTGAAGCTTTCTTT.

V and J are TRBV5-5 and TRBJ2-7; 8 positions match TRBD1. CDR3 size: 15 residues. The V segment lost 5 bases and the J segment 2 bases; nucleotides outside the gene matches: 9. Germline CDR1 SGHKS, CDR2 YYEKEE (reference sequence). CDR3 DNA: TGTGCCAGCAGGGAAGGGACAGGAGGTACCTACGAGCAGTACTTC. Residues: CASREGTGGTYEQYF.

This clone was seen once. The V call is TRBV28, the J call TRBJ1-6; D not certain. V dropped 1 base and J dropped 7 bases, with 14 bases sitting between them. Germline values: CDR1 MDHEN, CDR2 SYDVKM. The CDR3 consists of 16 residues. This chain's CDR3 is CASSLYEGNRNSPLHF. Written as DNA, the CDR3 is TGTGCCAGCAGTTTATACGAGGGAAATCGAAATTCACCCCTCCACTTT.

The rearrangement joins TRBV19 to TRBJ1-4; TRBD1 agrees at 7 bases. Germline V gives CDR1 LNHDA, CDR2 SQIVND (reference sequence). The V segment lost 3 bases and the J segment 7 bases; nucleotides outside the gene matches: 11. CDR3 size: 16 residues. The CDR3 spells CASSMRRDSDGEKLFF. In DNA form, the CDR3 reads TGTGCCAGTAGTATGCGGAGGGACAGCGATGGTGAAAAACTGTTTTTT.

The chain links TRBV18 to TRBJ1-2; 9 bases are a match to TRBD1. CDR1 and CDR2 from the germline V gene are KGHSH and LQKENI. The V gene end was trimmed by 5 bases and the J gene end by 2 bases; junction bases not matched to a gene: 6. CDR3 length equals 15 residues. In DNA form, the CDR3 reads TGTGCCAGCTCAGACGGGACAGGGCCGAACTATGGCTACACCTTC. Translating gives CASSDGTGPNYGYTF.

Comments on this clone: Germline is not matched at one junction end, which may reflect a read error. J is TRBJ1-2 and V is TRBV5-4, with TRBD1 as a possible D gene (6 bases). Germline V gives CDR1 SGHNT, CDR2 YYREEE (reference sequence). The CDR3 contains 14 residues. Here the CDR3 reads CASSLDAGTPVSAF. As DNA, the CDR3 is TGTGCCAGCAGCTTGGACGCCGGGACACCAGTTAGCGCCTTC. The variable domain in full, completed from reference TRBV5-4 and TRBJ1-2, reads ETGVTQSPTHLIKTRGQQVTLRCSSQSGHNTVSWYQQALGQGPQFIFQYYREEENGRGNFPPRFSGLQFPNYSSELNVNALELDDSALYLCASSLDAGTPVSAFGSGTRLTVV.

This sequence joins TRBV5-1 and TRBJ2-7, with 8 bases aligning to TRBD2. With V trimmed by 3 bases and J by 4 bases, 9 bases remained unmatched. Germline V lookup: CDR1 SGHRS, CDR2 YFSETQ. This CDR3 comprises 15 residues. CDR3 DNA: TGCGCCAGCAGCTCGCCGGGACTAGAGAAATACGAGCAGTACTTC. Translation gives CASSSPGLEKYEQYF.

The chain carries TRBV6-2 or TRBV6-3 and TRBJ1-2, with no clear D. This CDR3 is 14 amino acids long. Per germline, CDR1 MNHEY and CDR2 SVGEGT. V lost 2 bases and J 1 base, leaving 8 bases between the germline ends. CDR3 protein: CASSYRPVNYGYTF. The CDR3 DNA reads as TGTGCCAGCAGTTACCGGCCCGTTAACTATGGCTACACCTTC.

V gene TRBV6-5 combines with J gene TRBJ2-5, with D possibly being TRBD1 (5 bases). The germline gives CDR1 MNHEY, CDR2 SVGAGI. The CDR3 length is 12 residues. The CDR3: CVTQGNQETQYF. CDR3 bases: TGTGTAACGCAGGGAAACCAAGAGACCCAGTACTTC.

The CDR3 nucleotides read TGCGCCAGCAGCCCTTCGAGGACAGCCAGCTCTGGAAACACCATATATTTT. Protein: CASSPSRTASSGNTIYF. This chain links TRBV5-1 with TRBJ1-3, with D perhaps matching TRBD1 (6 bases). The V end was cut by 4 bases, the J end by 0 bases, with 17 bases between. Per germline, CDR1 SGHRS and CDR2 YFSETQ. The CDR3 runs 17 residues. The full variable domain, with the rest looked up from reference TRBV5-1 and TRBJ1-3, is KAGVTQTPRYLIKTRGQQVTLSCSPISGHRSVSWYQQTPGQGLQFLFEYFSETQRNKGNFPGRFSGRQFSNSRSEMNVSTLELGDSALYLCASSPSRTASSGNTIYFGEGSWLTVV.

V gene TRBV5-6 combines with J gene TRBJ2-7; TRBD2 is a possible D gene (6 bases). The CDR3 contains 17 residues. Germline CDR1 is SGHDT and CDR2 is YYEEEE. V lost 0 bases and J 2 bases, leaving 18 bases between the germline ends. Written as DNA, the CDR3 is TGTGCCAGCAGCTTGGATGGCGGGGTGAATGTAGCCTACGAGCAGTACTTC. This translates into CASSLDGGVNVAYEQYF.